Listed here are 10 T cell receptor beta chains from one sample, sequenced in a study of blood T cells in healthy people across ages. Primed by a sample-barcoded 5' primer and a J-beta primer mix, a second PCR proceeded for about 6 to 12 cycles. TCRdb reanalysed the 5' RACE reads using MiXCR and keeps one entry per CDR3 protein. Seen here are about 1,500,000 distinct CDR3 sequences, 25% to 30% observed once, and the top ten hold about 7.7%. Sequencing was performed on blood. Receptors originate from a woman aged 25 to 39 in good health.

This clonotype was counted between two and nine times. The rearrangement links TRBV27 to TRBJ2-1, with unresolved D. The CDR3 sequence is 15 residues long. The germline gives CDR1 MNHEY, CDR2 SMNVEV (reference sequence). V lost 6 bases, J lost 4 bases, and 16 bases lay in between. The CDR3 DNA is TGTGCCAGCAGGCCATCTCAAGGTCGGTACAATGAGCAGTTCTTC. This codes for CASRPSQGRYNEQFF.

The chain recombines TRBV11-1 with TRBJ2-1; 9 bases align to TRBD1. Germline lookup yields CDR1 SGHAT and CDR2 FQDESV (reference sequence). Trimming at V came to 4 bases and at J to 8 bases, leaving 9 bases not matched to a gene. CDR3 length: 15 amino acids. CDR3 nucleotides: TGTGCCAGCAGCTCAGCACGGACAGGGGTGCATGAGCAGTTCTTC. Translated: CASSSARTGVHEQFF.

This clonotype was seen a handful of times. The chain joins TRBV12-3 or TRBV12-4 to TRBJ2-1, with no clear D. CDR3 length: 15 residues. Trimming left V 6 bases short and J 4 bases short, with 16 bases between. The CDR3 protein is CASSPTTNGYNEQFF. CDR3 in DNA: TGTGCCAGCAGCCCGACGACCAATGGGTACAATGAGCAGTTCTTC.

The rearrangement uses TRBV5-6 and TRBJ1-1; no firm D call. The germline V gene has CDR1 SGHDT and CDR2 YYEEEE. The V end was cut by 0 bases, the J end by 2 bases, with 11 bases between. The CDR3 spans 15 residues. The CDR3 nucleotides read TGTGCCAGCAGCTTGGTCCGCAGGCAAAACACTGAAGCTTTCTTT. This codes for CASSLVRRQNTEAFF.

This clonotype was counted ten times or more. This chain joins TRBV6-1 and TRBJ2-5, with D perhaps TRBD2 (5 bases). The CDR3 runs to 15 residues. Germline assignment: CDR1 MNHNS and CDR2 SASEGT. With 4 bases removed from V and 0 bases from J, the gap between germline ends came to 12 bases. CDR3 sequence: CASSAGELYQETQYF. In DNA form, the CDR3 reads TGTGCCAGCAGTGCCGGGGAGCTGTACCAAGAGACCCAGTACTTC.

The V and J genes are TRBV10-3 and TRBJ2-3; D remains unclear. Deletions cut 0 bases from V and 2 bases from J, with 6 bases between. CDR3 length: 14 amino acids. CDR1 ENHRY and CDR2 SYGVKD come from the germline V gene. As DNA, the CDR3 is TGTGCCATCAGTGAGTCGTCGGTCACAGATACGCAGTATTTT. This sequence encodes CAISESSVTDTQYF.

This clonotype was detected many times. CDR3 residues: CASKKTGVERGYTF. The CDR3 DNA reads TGTGCCAGCAAAAAGACAGGGGTGGAACGTGGCTACACCTTC. The V gene is TRBV6-5, the J gene TRBJ1-2, with TRBD1 matching over 8 bases. The CDR3 length is 14 residues. Germline assignment: CDR1 MNHEY and CDR2 SVGAGI. J was trimmed by 7 bases and V by 7 bases; bases with no gene match: 11.

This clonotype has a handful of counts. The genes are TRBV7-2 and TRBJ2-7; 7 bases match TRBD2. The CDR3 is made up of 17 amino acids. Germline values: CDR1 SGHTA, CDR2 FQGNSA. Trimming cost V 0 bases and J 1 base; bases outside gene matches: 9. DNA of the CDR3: TGTGCCAGCAGCTTAGCATGGGGCGGGGGTGCGTCCTACGAGCAGTACTTC. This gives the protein CASSLAWGGGASYEQYF.

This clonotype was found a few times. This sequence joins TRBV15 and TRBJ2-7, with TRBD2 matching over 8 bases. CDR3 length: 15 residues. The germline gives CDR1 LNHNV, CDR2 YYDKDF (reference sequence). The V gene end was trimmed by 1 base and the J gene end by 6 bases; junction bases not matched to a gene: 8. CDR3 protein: CATSRVDSGSGEQYF. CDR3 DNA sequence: TGTGCCACCAGCAGAGTAGACAGCGGGAGTGGCGAGCAGTACTTC.

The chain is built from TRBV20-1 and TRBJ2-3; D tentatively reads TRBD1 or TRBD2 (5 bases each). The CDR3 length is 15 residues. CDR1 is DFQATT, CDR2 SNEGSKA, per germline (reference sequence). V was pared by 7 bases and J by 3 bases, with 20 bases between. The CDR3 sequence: CSVERGPTITDTQYF. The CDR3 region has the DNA TGCAGTGTCGAGAGGGGACCTACTATAACAGATACGCAGTATTTT.